This record concerns one T cell receptor beta chain sequence. V lost 4 bases, J lost 6 bases, and 8 bases stayed unmatched. The germline V gene encodes CDR1 SQVTM and CDR2 ANQGSEA. CDR3 length: 14 amino acids. CD45RO-negative cells were positively selected for CCR7, leaving out terminally differentiated effector memory CD45RA+ cells. Recent vaccinations or acute infections were absent in the healthy HIV-negative adult donors. Across several immunoSEQ plates, the genomic DNA of each subset was split evenly. Assay: immunoSEQ multiplex PCR; the TCRdb copy retains only in-frame clones and omits some. The sample lists some 2 million clones, about 95% occurring once. This record comes from a study of shared clonotypes between healthy human individuals.

The sequenced sample consisted of naive CD8+ T cells sorted from blood. The chain recombines TRBV29-1 with TRBJ2-7, with 11 bases that match TRBD1. This sequence was found in a man aged 18 to 35 in good health. The CDR3 loop reads CSVAGGQGAGEQYF. In DNA, the CDR3 is TGCAGCGTTGCAGGAGGACAGGGGGCGGGCGAGCAGTACTTC.